This T cell receptor (beta chain) was identified during a study of shared clonotypes between healthy human individuals. Background on the study: A couple of women and a few men aged 18 to 49 made up the donors. Study outcomes and limitations: Generation probability values for non-shared clonotypes were lower than those for clonotypes shared by all four donors.

The CDR3 runs 16 residues. CDR1 is SGHRS and CDR2 is YFSETQ in the germline V gene. V gave up 4 bases and J gave up 4 bases, with 17 bases separating them. The method was immunoSEQ multiplex PCR; TCRdb's version includes in-frame clones alone and lacks a portion of them. The sample contains approximately 1.5 million clones, around 98.5% of which appear only once. Notes on this clone: The antigen is not known.

J is TRBJ2-2 and V is TRBV5-1; D is uncertain. The clonotype comes from a man aged 25 to 40 in good health. The sequenced sample consisted of naive CD4+ T cells sorted from blood. Indicated subset: CD45RA+ positively selected. This chain's CDR3 is CASSARAGEVTGELFF. CDR3 nucleotide sequence: TGCGCCAGCAGCGCTCGGGCCGGCGAAGTCACCGGGGAGCTGTTTTTT.